Listed below are T cell receptor beta chains from one sample, sequenced in a study of blood T cell repertoires in COVID-19. Data came from immunoSEQ multiplex PCR; TCRdb stores just in-frame clones and leaves some out. The table includes around 340,000 clones, roughly nine tenths detected once. The specimen was peripheral blood. All receptors derive from a woman aged 60-70 years with COVID-19, enrolled during active disease. The CDR3 runs from the conserved cysteine through the conserved F or W. D genes are given only for firm matches. Size is stated for part of the rows, as once, few or many counts, or as a class when the clone is expanded.

TGTGCCAGCAGCTTAGGGGAGGGGGGGAATTCACCCCTCCACTTT | CASSLGEGGNSPLHF | - | TRBV11-2 | - | TRBJ1-6
TGTGCCAGCAGTTATAATCCCTTTAACTATGGCTACACCTTC | CASSYNPFNYGYTF | - | TRBV6-5 | - | TRBJ1-2
TGTGCCAGCAGGCCCGGGACAGGGGGCTACGAGCAGTACTTC | CASRPGTGGYEQYF | TRBD1 | TRBV28 | - | TRBJ2-7
TGTGCCAGCAGCACCCGGACCGGGGCAGGGGGCATGAACACTGAAGCTTTCTTT | CASSTRTGAGGMNTEAFF | TRBD1 | TRBV9 | - | TRBJ1-1
TGCGCCAGCGGACAAGGGGGGGGAGCGGGAGAGACCCAGTACTTC | CASGQGGGAGETQYF | - | TRBV5-1 | - | TRBJ2-5
TGCGCCAGCAGCCAGTCGGCAGGTCAAAACACATACGAGCAGTACTTC | CASSQSAGQNTYEQYF | - | TRBV4-1 | - | TRBJ2-7
TGCAGTGCTGACGACAGCTATGGCTACACCTTC | CSADDSYGYTF | - | TRBV20-1 | - | TRBJ1-2
TGTGCCAGCACCGCGACAGGGGGGCCAGATACGCAGTATTTT | CASTATGGPDTQYF | TRBD1 | TRBV9 | - | TRBJ2-3
TGTGCCAGCAGTTATACGGGAGGGACCCGTAACTATGGCTACACCTTC | CASSYTGGTRNYGYTF | - | TRBV28 | - | TRBJ1-2
TGCGCCAGCAGTGAAGGAGGGACAGGGTCCTACAATGAGCAGTTCTTC | CASSEGGTGSYNEQFF | TRBD1 | TRBV10-1 | - | TRBJ2-1
TGCGCCAGCGCCATAGCGGGGGGAGCAGATACGCAGTATTTT | CASAIAGGADTQYF | TRBD2 | TRBV5-1 | once | TRBJ2-3
TGTGCCAGCGCCTTCGGAGGGGACAGGGAGACCCAGTACTTC | CASAFGGDRETQYF | TRBD1 | TRBV6-5 | - | TRBJ2-5
TGTGCCTGGGAGGGACAGCCGAACACTGAAGCTTTCTTT | CAWEGQPNTEAFF | TRBD1 | TRBV30 | - | TRBJ1-1
TGTGCCAGCAGTCCAACTCGGACAGCCGGGGAGCTGTTTTTT | CASSPTRTAGELFF | - | TRBV6-5 | - | TRBJ2-2
TGCGCCAGCAGCCAAGAGCCAGGGGCTCGCTCCTACGAGCAGTACTTC | CASSQEPGARSYEQYF | - | TRBV4-1 | once | TRBJ2-7